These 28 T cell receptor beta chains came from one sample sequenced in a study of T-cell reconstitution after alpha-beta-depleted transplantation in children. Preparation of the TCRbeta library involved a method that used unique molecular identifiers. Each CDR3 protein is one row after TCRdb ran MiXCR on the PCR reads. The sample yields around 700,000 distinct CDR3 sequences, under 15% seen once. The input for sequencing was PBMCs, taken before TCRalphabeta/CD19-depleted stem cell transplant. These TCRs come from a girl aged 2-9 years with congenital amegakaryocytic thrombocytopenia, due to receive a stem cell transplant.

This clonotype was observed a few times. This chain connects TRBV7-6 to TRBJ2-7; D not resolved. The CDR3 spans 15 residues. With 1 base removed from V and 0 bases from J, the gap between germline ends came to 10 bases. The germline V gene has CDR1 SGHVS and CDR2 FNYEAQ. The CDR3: CASSLGPLSSYEQYF. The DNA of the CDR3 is TGTGCCAGCAGCTTAGGCCCGTTGAGCTCCTACGAGCAGTACTTC.

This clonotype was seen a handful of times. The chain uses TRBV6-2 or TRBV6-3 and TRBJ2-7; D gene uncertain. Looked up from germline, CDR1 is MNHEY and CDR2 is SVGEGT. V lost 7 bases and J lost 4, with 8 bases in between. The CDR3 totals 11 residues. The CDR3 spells CASTSVYEQYF. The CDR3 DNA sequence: TGTGCCAGCACGTCGGTGTACGAGCAGTACTTC.

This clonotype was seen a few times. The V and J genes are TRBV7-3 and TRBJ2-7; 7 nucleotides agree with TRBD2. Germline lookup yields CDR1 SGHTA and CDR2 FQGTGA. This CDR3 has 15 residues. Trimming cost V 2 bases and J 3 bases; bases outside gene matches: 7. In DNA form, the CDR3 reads TGTGCCAGCAGCTTAGCCGGCGGGAGCTTCTACGAGCAGTACTTC. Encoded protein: CASSLAGGSFYEQYF.

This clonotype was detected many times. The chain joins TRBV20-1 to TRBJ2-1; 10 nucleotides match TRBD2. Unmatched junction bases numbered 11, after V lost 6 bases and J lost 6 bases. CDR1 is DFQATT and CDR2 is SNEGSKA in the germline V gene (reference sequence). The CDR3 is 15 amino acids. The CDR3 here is CSARKREGFVNEQFF. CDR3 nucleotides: TGCAGTGCCCGGAAGCGGGAGGGCTTTGTCAATGAGCAGTTCTTC.

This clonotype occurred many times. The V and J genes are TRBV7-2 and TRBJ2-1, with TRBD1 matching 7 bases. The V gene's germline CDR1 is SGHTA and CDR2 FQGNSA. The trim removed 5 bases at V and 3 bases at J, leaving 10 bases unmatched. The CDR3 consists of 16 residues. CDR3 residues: CASSPRPGQYYNEQFF. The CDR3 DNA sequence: TGTGCCAGCAGCCCAAGACCGGGACAGTACTACAATGAGCAGTTCTTC.

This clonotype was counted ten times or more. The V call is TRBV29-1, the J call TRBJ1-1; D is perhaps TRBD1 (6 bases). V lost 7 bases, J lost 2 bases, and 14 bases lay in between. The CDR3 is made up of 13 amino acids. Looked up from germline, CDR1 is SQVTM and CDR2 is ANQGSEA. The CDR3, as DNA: TGCAGCGCCGGGGGGCCCGATAACACTGAAGCTTTCTTT. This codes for CSAGGPDNTEAFF. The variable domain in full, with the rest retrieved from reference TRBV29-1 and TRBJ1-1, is SAVISQKPSRDICQRGTSLTIQCQVDSQVTMMFWYRQQPGQSLTLIATANQGSEATYESGFVIDKFPISRPNLTFSTLTVSNMSPEDSSIYLCSAGGPDNTEAFFGQGTRLTVV.

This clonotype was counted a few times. CDR3 bases: TGTGCCAGTGCCAGAGGACAGGGAGGGATGAGCACTGAAGCTTTCTTT. Residues: CASARGQGGMSTEAFF. The chain combines TRBV19 with TRBJ1-1, with 8 bases matching TRBD1. The CDR3 covers 16 residues. Per germline, CDR1 LNHDA and CDR2 SQIVND (reference sequence). J lost 4 bases, V lost 8 bases, and 15 bases had no gene match.

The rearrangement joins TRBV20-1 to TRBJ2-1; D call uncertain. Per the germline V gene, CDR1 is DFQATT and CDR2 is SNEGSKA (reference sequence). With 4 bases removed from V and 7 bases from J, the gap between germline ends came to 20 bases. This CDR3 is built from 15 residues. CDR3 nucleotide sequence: TGCAGTGCTACCCGCTTGACTGCCCTATGGAATGAGCAGTTCTTC. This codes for CSATRLTALWNEQFF.

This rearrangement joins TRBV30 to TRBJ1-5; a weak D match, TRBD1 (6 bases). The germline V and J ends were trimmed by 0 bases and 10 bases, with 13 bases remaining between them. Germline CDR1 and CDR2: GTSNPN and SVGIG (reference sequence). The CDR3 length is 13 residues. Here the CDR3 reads CAWSVKQGLPQHF. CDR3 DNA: TGTGCCTGGAGTGTTAAACAGGGCCTTCCCCAGCATTTT.

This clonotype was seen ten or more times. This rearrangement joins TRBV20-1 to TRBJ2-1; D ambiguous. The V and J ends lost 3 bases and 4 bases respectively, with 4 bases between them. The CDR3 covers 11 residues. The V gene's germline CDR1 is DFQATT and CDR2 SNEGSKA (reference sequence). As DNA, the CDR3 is TGCAGTGCTAGTAAATACAATGAGCAGTTCTTC. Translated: CSASKYNEQFF.

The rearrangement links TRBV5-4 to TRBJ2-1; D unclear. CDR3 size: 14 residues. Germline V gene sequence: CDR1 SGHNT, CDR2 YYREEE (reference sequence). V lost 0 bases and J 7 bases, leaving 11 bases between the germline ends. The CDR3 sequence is CASSLGPVENEQFF. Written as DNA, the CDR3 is TGTGCCAGCAGCTTGGGCCCCGTGGAGAATGAGCAGTTCTTC. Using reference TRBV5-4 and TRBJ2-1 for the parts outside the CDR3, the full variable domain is ETGVTQSPTHLIKTRGQQVTLRCSSQSGHNTVSWYQQALGQGPQFIFQYYREEENGRGNFPPRFSGLQFPNYSSELNVNALELDDSALYLCASSLGPVENEQFFGPGTRLTVL.

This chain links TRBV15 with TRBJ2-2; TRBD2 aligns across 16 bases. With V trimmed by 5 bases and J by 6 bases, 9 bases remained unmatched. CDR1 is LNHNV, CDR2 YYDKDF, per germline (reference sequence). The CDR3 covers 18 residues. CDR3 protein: CATSYPGTSGRASGELFF. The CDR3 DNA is TGTGCCACCAGCTACCCGGGGACTAGCGGGAGGGCGTCCGGGGAGCTGTTTTTT. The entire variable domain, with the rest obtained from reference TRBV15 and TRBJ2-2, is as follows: DAMVIQNPRYQVTQFGKPVTLSCSQTLNHNVMYWYQQKSSQAPKLLFHYYDKDFNNEADTPDNFQSRRPNTSFCFLDIRSPGLGDTAMYLCATSYPGTSGRASGELFFGEGSRLTVL.

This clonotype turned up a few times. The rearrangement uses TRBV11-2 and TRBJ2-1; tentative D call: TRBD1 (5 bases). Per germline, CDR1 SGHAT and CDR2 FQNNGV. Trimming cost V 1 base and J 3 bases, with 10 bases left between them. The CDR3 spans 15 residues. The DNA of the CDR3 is TGTGCCAGCAGCTTAGGTTCAGGGCTCTACAATGAGCAGTTCTTC. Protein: CASSLGSGLYNEQFF.

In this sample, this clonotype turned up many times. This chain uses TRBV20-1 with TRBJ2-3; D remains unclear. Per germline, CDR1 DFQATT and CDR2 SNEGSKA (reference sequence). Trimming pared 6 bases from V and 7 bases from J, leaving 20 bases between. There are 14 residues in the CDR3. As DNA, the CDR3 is TGCAGTGCGCGCCCGTACTCCCTAACAAATACGCAGTATTTT. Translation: CSARPYSLTNTQYF.

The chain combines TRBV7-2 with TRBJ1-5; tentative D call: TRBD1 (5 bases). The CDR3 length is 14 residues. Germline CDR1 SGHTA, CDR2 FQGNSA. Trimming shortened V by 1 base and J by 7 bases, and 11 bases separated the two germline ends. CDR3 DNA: TGTGCCAGCAGCTTAGATTGGGGGGGGCAGCCCCAGCATTTT. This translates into CASSLDWGGQPQHF.

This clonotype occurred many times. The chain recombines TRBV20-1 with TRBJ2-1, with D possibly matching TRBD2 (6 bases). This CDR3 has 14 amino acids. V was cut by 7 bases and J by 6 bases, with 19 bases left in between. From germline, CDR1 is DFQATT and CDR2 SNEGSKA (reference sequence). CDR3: CSVNPLGGFNEQFF. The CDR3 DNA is TGCAGTGTTAACCCCTTGGGAGGTTTCAATGAGCAGTTCTTC.

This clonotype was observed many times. The CDR3 sequence: CASSWLPGEDTQYF. The CDR3 DNA reads TGTGCCAGCAGTTGGCTCCCGGGGGAAGATACGCAGTATTTT. The chain combines TRBV6-2 or TRBV6-3 with TRBJ2-3; perhaps TRBD2 as D (6 bases). Germline values: CDR1 MNHEY, CDR2 SVGEGT. Trimming removed 4 bases from V and 5 bases from J, with 13 bases in between. This CDR3 region has 14 residues.

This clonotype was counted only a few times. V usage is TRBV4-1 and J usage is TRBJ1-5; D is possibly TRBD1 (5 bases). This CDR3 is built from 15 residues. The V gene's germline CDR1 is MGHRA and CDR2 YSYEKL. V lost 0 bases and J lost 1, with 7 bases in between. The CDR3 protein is CASSQEAGSNQPQHF. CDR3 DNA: TGCGCCAGCAGCCAAGAGGCAGGGAGCAATCAGCCCCAGCATTTT.

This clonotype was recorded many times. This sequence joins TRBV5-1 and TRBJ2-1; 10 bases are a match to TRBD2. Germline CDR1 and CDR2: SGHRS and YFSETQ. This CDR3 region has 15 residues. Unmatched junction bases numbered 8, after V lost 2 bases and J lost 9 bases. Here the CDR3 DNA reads TGCGCCAGCAGCTTAAGGTCTAGCGGGAGTTTTGAGCAGTTCTTC. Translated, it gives CASSLRSSGSFEQFF.

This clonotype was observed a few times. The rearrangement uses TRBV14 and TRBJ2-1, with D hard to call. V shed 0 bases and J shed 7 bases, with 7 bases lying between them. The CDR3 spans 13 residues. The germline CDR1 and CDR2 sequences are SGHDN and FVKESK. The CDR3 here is CASSQDLMNEQFF. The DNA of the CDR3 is TGTGCCAGCAGCCAAGATTTGATGAATGAGCAGTTCTTC. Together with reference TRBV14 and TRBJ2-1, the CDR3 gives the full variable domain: EAGVTQFPSHSVIEKGQTVTLRCDPISGHDNLYWYRRVMGKEIKFLLHFVKESKQDESGMPNNRFLAERTGGTYSTLKVQPAELEDSGVYFCASSQDLMNEQFFGPGTRLTVL.

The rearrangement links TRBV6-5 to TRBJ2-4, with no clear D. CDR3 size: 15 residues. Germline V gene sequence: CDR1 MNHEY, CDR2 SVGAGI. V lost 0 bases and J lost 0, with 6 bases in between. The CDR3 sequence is CASSYSLVAKNIQYF. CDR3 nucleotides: TGTGCCAGCAGTTACTCACTGGTAGCCAAAAACATTCAGTACTTC.

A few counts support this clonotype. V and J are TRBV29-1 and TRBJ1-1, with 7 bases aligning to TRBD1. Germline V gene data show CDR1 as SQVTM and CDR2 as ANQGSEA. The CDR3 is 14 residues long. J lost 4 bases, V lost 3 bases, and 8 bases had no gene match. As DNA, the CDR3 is TGCAGCGTTGACAGGGGGTATGGCGTCACTGAAGCTTTCTTT. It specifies CSVDRGYGVTEAFF.

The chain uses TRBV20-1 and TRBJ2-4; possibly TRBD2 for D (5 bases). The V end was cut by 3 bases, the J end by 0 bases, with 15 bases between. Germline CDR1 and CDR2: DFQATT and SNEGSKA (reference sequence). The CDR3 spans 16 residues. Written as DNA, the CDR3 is TGCAGTGCTAGCCGGGGTGTCGGGCTAGCCAAAAACATTCAGTACTTC. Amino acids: CSASRGVGLAKNIQYF.

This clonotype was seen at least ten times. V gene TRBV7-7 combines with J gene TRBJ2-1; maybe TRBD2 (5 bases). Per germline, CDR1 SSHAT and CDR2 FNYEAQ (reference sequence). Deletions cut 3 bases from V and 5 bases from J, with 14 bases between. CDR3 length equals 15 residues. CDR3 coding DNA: TGTGCCAGCAGCTTGTCGCGCAGCGGCGACAATGAGCAGTTCTTC. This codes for CASSLSRSGDNEQFF.

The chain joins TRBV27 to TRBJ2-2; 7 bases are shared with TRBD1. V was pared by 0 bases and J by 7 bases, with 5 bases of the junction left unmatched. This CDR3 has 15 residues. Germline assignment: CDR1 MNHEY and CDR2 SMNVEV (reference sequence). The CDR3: CASSLSGGANGELFF. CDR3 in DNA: TGTGCCAGCAGTTTATCAGGGGGCGCAAACGGGGAGCTGTTTTTT.

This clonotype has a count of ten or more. The CDR3 reads CASRPGFLRGNEQFF. CDR3 in DNA: TGTGCCAGCAGACCGGGGTTTCTTCGGGGCAATGAGCAGTTCTTC. The chain employs TRBV6-1 and TRBJ2-1; tentative D call: TRBD2 (5 bases). V was trimmed by 6 bases and J by 6 bases, leaving 18 bases between them. The CDR3 runs 15 residues. In germline, CDR1 is MNHNS, CDR2 SASEGT.

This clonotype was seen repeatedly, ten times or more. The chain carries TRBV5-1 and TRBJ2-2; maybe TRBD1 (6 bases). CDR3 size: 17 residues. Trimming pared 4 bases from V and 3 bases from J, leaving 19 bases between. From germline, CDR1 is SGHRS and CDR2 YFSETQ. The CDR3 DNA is TGCGCCAGCAGCCGAGCTTCAGAGACAGGATACACCGGGGAGCTGTTTTTT. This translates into CASSRASETGYTGELFF.

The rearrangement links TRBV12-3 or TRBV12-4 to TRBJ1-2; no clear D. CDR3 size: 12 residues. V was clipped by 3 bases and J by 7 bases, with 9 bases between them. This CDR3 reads CASSFSGVGYTF. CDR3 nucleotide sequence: TGTGCCAGCAGTTTCTCTGGGGTTGGCTACACCTTC.